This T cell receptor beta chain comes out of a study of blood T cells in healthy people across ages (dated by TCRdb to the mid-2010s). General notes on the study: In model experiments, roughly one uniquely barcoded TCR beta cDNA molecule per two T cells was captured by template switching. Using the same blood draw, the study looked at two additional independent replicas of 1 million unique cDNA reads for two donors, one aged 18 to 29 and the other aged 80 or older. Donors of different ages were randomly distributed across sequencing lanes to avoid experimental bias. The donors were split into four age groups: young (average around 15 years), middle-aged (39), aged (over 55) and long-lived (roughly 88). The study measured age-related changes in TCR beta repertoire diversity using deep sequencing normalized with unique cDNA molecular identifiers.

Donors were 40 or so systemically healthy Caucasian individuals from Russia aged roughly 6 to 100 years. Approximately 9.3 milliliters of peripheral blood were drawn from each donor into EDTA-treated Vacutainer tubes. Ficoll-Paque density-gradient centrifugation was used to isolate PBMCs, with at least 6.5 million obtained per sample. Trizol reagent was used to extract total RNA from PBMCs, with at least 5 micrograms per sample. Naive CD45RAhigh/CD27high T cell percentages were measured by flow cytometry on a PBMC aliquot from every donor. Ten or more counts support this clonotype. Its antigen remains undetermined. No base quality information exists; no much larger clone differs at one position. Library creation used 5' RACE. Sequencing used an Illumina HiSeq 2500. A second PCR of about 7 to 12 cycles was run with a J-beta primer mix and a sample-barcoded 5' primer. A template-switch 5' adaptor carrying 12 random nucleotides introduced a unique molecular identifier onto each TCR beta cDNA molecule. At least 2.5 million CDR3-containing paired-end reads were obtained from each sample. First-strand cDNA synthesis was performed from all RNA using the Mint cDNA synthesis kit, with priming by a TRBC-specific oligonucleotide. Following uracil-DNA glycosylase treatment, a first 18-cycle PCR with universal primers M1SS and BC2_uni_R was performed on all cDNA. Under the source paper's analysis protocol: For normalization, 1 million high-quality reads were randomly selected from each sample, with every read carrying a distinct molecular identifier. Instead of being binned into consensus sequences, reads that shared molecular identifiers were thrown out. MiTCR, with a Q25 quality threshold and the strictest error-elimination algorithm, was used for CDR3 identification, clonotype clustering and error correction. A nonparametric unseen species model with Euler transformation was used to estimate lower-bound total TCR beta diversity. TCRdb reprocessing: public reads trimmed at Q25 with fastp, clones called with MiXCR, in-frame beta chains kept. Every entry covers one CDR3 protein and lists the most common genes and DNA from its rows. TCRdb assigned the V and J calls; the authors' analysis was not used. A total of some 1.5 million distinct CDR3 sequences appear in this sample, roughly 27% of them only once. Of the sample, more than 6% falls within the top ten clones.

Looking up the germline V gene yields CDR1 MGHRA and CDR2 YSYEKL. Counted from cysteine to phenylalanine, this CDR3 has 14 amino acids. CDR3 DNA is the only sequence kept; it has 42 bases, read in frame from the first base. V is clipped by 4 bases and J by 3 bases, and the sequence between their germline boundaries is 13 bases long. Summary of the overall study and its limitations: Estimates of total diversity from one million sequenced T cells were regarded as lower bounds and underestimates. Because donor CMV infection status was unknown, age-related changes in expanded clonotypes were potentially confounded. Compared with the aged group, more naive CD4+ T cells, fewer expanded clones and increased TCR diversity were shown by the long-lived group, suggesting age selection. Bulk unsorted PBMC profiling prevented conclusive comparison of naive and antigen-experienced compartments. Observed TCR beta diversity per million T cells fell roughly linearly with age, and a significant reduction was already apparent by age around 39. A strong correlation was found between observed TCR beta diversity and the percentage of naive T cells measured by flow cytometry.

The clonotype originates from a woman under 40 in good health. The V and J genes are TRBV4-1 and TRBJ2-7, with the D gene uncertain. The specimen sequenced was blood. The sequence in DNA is TGCGCCAGCAGCCCACCATCGGCAAACTACGAGCAGTACTTC. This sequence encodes CASSPPSANYEQYF.